The T cell receptor beta chain described here comes from a study of T-cell memory formation after mild COVID-19. This clonotype was seen only a few times. TCRdb used MiXCR to reprocess the 5' RACE reads, holding one entry per CDR3 protein. The sample carries 350,000 to 500,000 distinct CDR3 sequences, roughly 17% recorded once. Sequenced: PBMCs or a T cell subset sorted from them (not recorded which). This clonotype originated in a man between 18 and 29 years old who had mild COVID-19 (a few samples of this study predate the infection). Cell type and time point are not known.

The chain's CDR3 is CSVNHNEQFF. In DNA, the CDR3 is TGCAGCGTTAACCACAATGAGCAGTTCTTC. The rearrangement links TRBV29-1 to TRBJ2-1; D is ambiguous. The germline CDR1 and CDR2 sequences are SQVTM and ANQGSEA. V was shortened by 5 bases and J by 5 bases, with 4 bases between the two germline ends. This CDR3 is built from 10 residues.